Following are 18 T cell receptor beta chains from one sample sequenced in a study of blood T cell repertoires in COVID-19. TCRdb keeps only in-frame clones here, not all; method: immunoSEQ multiplex PCR. The repertoire includes around 480,000 clones, around 88% of them detected once, and roughly 12% sits in the top ten. The specimen sequenced was peripheral blood. The receptor source for this set is a woman in her forties or fifties with COVID-19, enrolled during active disease.

The chain has TRBV11-2 and TRBJ2-7; 8 bases fit TRBD2. CDR3 length equals 15 residues. V dropped 5 bases and J dropped 0; count of bases not matched to a gene: 6. Germline V CDR1 and CDR2: SGHAT, FQNNGV. DNA for the CDR3: TGTGCCAGCAGCCCGCCAAGCGGGGGCTCCTACGAGCAGTACTTC. It encodes CASSPPSGGSYEQYF.

This clone was observed a few times. V usage is TRBV3-1 (or the pseudogene TRBV3-2) and J usage is TRBJ1-1, with unresolved D. Germline-derived CDR1 and CDR2 are LGHDT and YNNKEL (reference sequence). The V gene lost 5 bases and the J gene lost 1 base, with 11 bases spanning the gap. The CDR3 length is 14 residues. This CDR3 reads CASSWGGQNTEAFF. The CDR3 coding sequence is TGTGCCAGCAGCTGGGGAGGGCAGAACACTGAAGCTTTCTTT.

The chain carries TRBV6-5 and TRBJ2-4; 7 bases are a match to TRBD1. Germline V gives CDR1 MNHEY, CDR2 SVGAGI. The CDR3 has 14 residues. The junction had 6 bases not matched to a gene; V was cut back by 2 bases and J by 8 bases. The CDR3 DNA reads TGTGCCAGCAGTTACACAGGGGCTCGGCACATTCAGTACTTC. Amino acid sequence: CASSYTGARHIQYF.

The rearrangement links TRBV9 to TRBJ2-6, with TRBD1 matching 10 bases. Trimming at V came to 2 bases and at J to 0 bases, leaving 2 bases not matched to a gene. CDR3 length: 17 amino acids. Germline CDR1 and CDR2: SGDLS and YYNGEE. DNA for the CDR3: TGTGCCAGCAGCGTCCGGGACAGGGGCTCTGGGGCCAACGTCCTGACTTTC. Protein sequence: CASSVRDRGSGANVLTF.

The J gene is TRBJ2-3, the V gene TRBV2, with 9 nucleotides matching TRBD2. The V gene's germline CDR1 is SNHLY and CDR2 FYNNEI. The CDR3 loop spans 14 amino acids. With V trimmed by 10 bases and J by 6 bases, 11 bases remained unmatched. The chain's CDR3 is CATALAGQGDTQYF. CDR3 DNA sequence: TGTGCCACCGCCCTAGCGGGGCAAGGGGATACGCAGTATTTT.

The chain is built from TRBV19 and TRBJ1-2, with a tentative D call TRBD1 (6 bases). Trimming shortened V by 0 bases and J by 5 bases, and 10 bases separated the two germline ends. CDR1 is LNHDA, CDR2 SQIVND, per germline (reference sequence). The CDR3 covers 14 residues. The CDR3 DNA sequence: TGTGCCAGTAGTATAGACAGGGGCGCATATGGCTACACCTTC. This translates into CASSIDRGAYGYTF.

The genes are TRBV10-1 and TRBJ1-2; D not certain. The CDR3 contains 13 residues. V was shortened by 0 bases and J by 3 bases, with 5 bases between the two germline ends. Germline CDR1 is WNHNN and CDR2 is SYGVQD (reference sequence). The CDR3 spells CASSESQDYGYTF. For the CDR3, the DNA is TGCGCCAGCAGTGAGTCCCAGGACTATGGCTACACCTTC.

The CDR3 sequence is CASSLVGQLNYNEQFF. DNA for the CDR3: TGCGCCAGCAGCTTGGTTGGACAGTTAAACTACAATGAGCAGTTCTTC. V is TRBV5-1 and J is TRBJ2-1; TRBD1 is a possible D gene (6 bases). Germline V gene lookup returns CDR1 SGHRS and CDR2 YFSETQ. This CDR3 has 16 amino acids. The V end was cut by 0 bases, the J end by 3 bases, with 13 bases between.

V gene TRBV13 combines with J gene TRBJ2-3; TRBD2 matches 10 bases. V lost 5 bases and J lost 1; bases outside the gene matches: 6. The CDR3 is made up of 16 amino acids. The germline CDR1 and CDR2 sequences are PRHDT and FYEKMQ (reference sequence). Here the CDR3 reads CASSPLTSGGTDTQYF. CDR3 nucleotide sequence: TGTGCCAGCAGCCCACTAACTAGCGGGGGCACAGATACGCAGTATTTT.

The chain links TRBV29-1 to TRBJ1-1, with a possible D match to TRBD1 (5 bases). V was pared by 6 bases and J by 5 bases, with 16 bases between. In germline, CDR1 is SQVTM, CDR2 ANQGSEA. CDR3 length: 13 residues. Here the CDR3 DNA reads TGCAGCGTGCTCGCAACGGGGGGGACTGAAGCTTTCTTT. It is translated as CSVLATGGTEAFF.

CDR3 residues: CASSLDRSGNTIYF. The CDR3, as DNA: TGTGCCAGCAGTTTGGACAGGTCTGGAAACACCATATATTTT. The chain links TRBV6-5 to TRBJ1-3, with 7 bases identical to TRBD1. V lost 4 bases, J lost 1 base, and 1 base stayed unmatched. Germline V lookup: CDR1 MNHEY, CDR2 SVGAGI. The CDR3 is 14 residues long.

This sequence joins TRBV5-5 and TRBJ1-1; 7 positions agree with TRBD1. CDR3 length equals 16 residues. Trimming took 4 bases from V and 0 from J; bases not matched to a gene: 9. The germline V gene encodes CDR1 SGHKS and CDR2 YYEKEE (reference sequence). The CDR3 nucleotides are TGTGCCAGCAGCCCACGGGACAGACAACTGAACACTGAAGCTTTCTTT. The encoded protein is CASSPRDRQLNTEAFF.

V gene TRBV5-1 combines with J gene TRBJ2-2, with D maybe TRBD2 (5 bases). CDR3 length: 16 amino acids. Germline V gene data show CDR1 as SGHRS and CDR2 as YFSETQ. The V end was cut by 2 bases, the J end by 4 bases, with 15 bases between. The CDR3 DNA sequence: TGCGCCAGCAGCTTTCGGCGGGTAGATGTCACCGGGGAGCTGTTTTTT. Residues: CASSFRRVDVTGELFF.

The chain has TRBV6-5 and TRBJ1-2; D perhaps matches TRBD1 (6 bases). V lost 8 bases and J 9 bases, leaving 13 bases between the germline ends. Germline V gives CDR1 MNHEY, CDR2 SVGAGI. The CDR3 is made up of 11 amino acids. The CDR3 here is CASFAGASYTF. The DNA for the CDR3 is TGTGCCAGCTTTGCGGGGGCGAGCTACACCTTC.

V usage is TRBV3-1 (or the pseudogene TRBV3-2) and J usage is TRBJ2-1; 12 positions agree with TRBD2. V trimming: 4 bases; J trimming: 8 bases; junction bases outside the gene matches: 9. Looked up from germline, CDR1 is LGHDT and CDR2 is YNNKEL (reference sequence). The CDR3 sequence is 16 residues long. In DNA form, the CDR3 reads TGTGCCAGCAGCCCGTCTAGCGGGGGGGCTGCGTATGAGCAGTTCTTC. Translated: CASSPSSGGAAYEQFF.

The rearrangement uses TRBV10-3 and TRBJ2-3; 9 bases line up with TRBD2. The V and J ends lost 4 bases and 6 bases, in that order; junction bases with no gene match: 5. In germline, CDR1 is ENHRY, CDR2 SYGVKD. The CDR3 covers 14 residues. The CDR3 nucleotides are TGTGCCATCAGTGGGAAGCGGGGGGTGGATACGCAGTATTTT. It encodes CAISGKRGVDTQYF.

The V call is TRBV7-9, the J call TRBJ2-7, with a possible D match to TRBD1 (5 bases). The CDR3 runs 14 residues. The V gene lost 3 bases and the J gene lost 2 bases, with 11 bases spanning the gap. Germline V CDR1 and CDR2: SEHNR, FQNEAQ (reference sequence). CDR3 sequence: CASSFGQGTYEQYF. The DNA of the CDR3 is TGTGCCAGCAGCTTTGGGCAGGGTACCTACGAGCAGTACTTC. The entire variable domain, with the rest obtained from reference TRBV7-9 and TRBJ2-7, is as follows: DTGVSQNPRHKITKRGQNVTFRCDPISEHNRLYWYRQTLGQGPEFLTYFQNEAQLEKSRLLSDRFSAERPKGSFSTLEIQRTEQGDSAMYLCASSFGQGTYEQYFGPGTRLTVT.

The chain is built from TRBV29-1 and TRBJ1-2, with D possibly matching TRBD1 (5 bases). The CDR3 covers 14 residues. V was clipped by 3 bases and J by 4 bases, with 15 bases between them. Germline V CDR1 and CDR2: SQVTM, ANQGSEA. The chain's CDR3 is CSVEWQGKIYGYTF. Written as DNA, the CDR3 is TGCAGCGTTGAGTGGCAGGGCAAGATCTATGGCTACACCTTC. The variable domain in full, completed from reference TRBV29-1 and TRBJ1-2, reads SAVISQKPSRDICQRGTSLTIQCQVDSQVTMMFWYRQQPGQSLTLIATANQGSEATYESGFVIDKFPISRPNLTFSTLTVSNMSPEDSSIYLCSVEWQGKIYGYTFGSGTRLTVV.